The 8 T cell receptor beta chains given below trace back to one sample, sequenced in a study of blood T cells in healthy people across ages. For the second PCR, which ran for about 6 to 12 cycles, a sample-barcoded 5' primer and a J-beta primer mix were used. TCRdb redid the calling of the 5' RACE reads with MiXCR, one entry per CDR3 protein. The repertoire holds some 900,000 distinct CDR3 sequences, roughly 48% seen once, with about an eighth in the top ten. The sample taken for sequencing was blood. The receptors stem from a man between 25 and 39 years old in good health.

CDR3 nucleotide sequence: TGCAGCGTCCAAGGAGGCGGGGGGTCCTACAATGAGCAGTTCTTC. This encodes CSVQGGGGSYNEQFF. The chain employs TRBV29-1 and TRBJ2-1; TRBD2 aligns across 8 bases. The ends lost 6 bases at V and 1 base at J; junction bases unmatched: 8. CDR3 length equals 15 residues. CDR1 and CDR2 from the germline V gene are SQVTM and ANQGSEA.

V gene TRBV6-5 combines with J gene TRBJ2-3; TRBD2 matches at 8 bases. CDR3 size: 15 residues. The V gene's germline CDR1 is MNHEY and CDR2 SVGAGI. V was clipped by 4 bases and J by 5 bases; unmatched bases: 8. The CDR3 spells CASSSYGGAVDTQYF. CDR3 sequence (DNA): TGTGCCAGCAGTTCGTACGGGGGGGCGGTAGATACGCAGTATTTT.

V is TRBV2 and J is TRBJ2-1, with 8 bases that match TRBD1. Germline lookup yields CDR1 SNHLY and CDR2 FYNNEI. V lost 7 bases, J lost 10 bases, and 9 bases stayed unmatched. The CDR3 is made up of 13 amino acids. This CDR3 reads CASKGQAFKEQFF. The CDR3 DNA follows: TGTGCCAGCAAGGGACAGGCGTTCAAGGAGCAGTTCTTC.

The sample holds a few counts of this clonotype. The J gene is TRBJ2-1, the V gene TRBV9, with TRBD2 identical over 9 bases. After removal of 3 bases from V and 2 bases from J, the junction contained 6 bases not matched to a gene. The CDR3 extends over 16 amino acids. Germline CDR1 SGDLS, CDR2 YYNGEE. This chain's CDR3 is CASSAMTSGAYNEQFF. CDR3 sequence (DNA): TGTGCCAGCAGCGCGATGACTAGCGGTGCCTACAATGAGCAGTTCTTC.

The gene calls are TRBV30 and TRBJ2-1; 9 bases are shared with TRBD1. In germline, CDR1 is GTSNPN, CDR2 SVGIG (reference sequence). After removal of 4 bases from V and 3 bases from J, the junction contained 4 bases not matched to a gene. The CDR3 spans 14 residues. This CDR3 is CAWNTGGIYNEQFF. For the CDR3, the DNA is TGTGCCTGGAATACAGGGGGCATCTACAATGAGCAGTTCTTC.

This chain connects TRBV5-6 to TRBJ2-7, with D perhaps TRBD2 (6 bases). This CDR3 contains 12 residues. The V end lost 4 bases, the J end lost 4 bases, and 9 bases lay between the germline ends. CDR1 is SGHDT and CDR2 is YYEEEE in the germline V gene. The CDR3 coding sequence is TGTGCCAGCAGCCACCGGGGGTACGAGCAGTACTTC. Its protein is CASSHRGYEQYF.

The chain carries TRBV6-1 and TRBJ2-4, with a weak D call TRBD2 (6 bases). The DNA end lines up better with TRBJ2-7; the J call may be wrong. The CDR3 loop spans 15 amino acids. Germline V gene data show CDR1 as MNHNS and CDR2 as SASEGT. The CDR3 is CASSLFREGRGEQYF. The CDR3 nucleotides read TGTGCCAGCAGTCTTTTCCGCGAGGGGCGGGGCGAGCAGTACTTC.

The rearrangement links TRBV5-1 to TRBJ2-2; 8 nucleotides agree with TRBD1. Losses at the gene ends were 7 bases for V and 3 bases for J; bases not matched to a gene: 8. This CDR3 spans 15 amino acids. Looked up from germline, CDR1 is SGHRS and CDR2 is YFSETQ. The CDR3 nucleotides read TGCGCCAGCGGAAGGACAGGGTCTGACACCGGGGAGCTGTTTTTT. This codes for CASGRTGSDTGELFF.